The clone carrying this TCR beta chain was counted many times. Its specificity is unknown. Per germline, CDR1 DFQATT and CDR2 SNEGSKA (reference sequence). This CDR3 has 16 amino acids. V was clipped by 6 bases and J by 2 bases; unmatched bases: 12. The data derive from a study of metastatic and nonmetastatic thyroid tumors. Study outcomes and limitations: According to reports, the diversity of TCR beta was significantly higher in malignant thyroid tumors than in benign nodules, and this held in both blood and tumor samples.

Until they underwent thyroid surgery, no patient had received any treatment. TCRdb re-analyzed the PCR reads through MiXCR. The table shows 45,000 or so clones, with less than 5% occurring only once. This TCR was recovered from a female donor with papillary thyroid cancer or a benign thyroid nodule (not recorded which). Some clones in this sample may be carry-over from other donors' samples. This rearrangement joins TRBV20-1 to TRBJ2-5, with 10 bases identical to TRBD2. The sequenced sample was blood. As DNA, the CDR3 is TGCAGTGCGGAGAGAGTTAGAGCGGGAGGGCAAGAGACCCAGTACTTC. It is translated as CSAERVRAGGQETQYF.